The clone carrying this TCR beta chain appeared a single time. Its target is unknown. This entry comes from a study of cytotoxic CD8 clonotypes in ibrutinib-treated CLL. Study outcomes and limitations: Public clonotypes (which were uncommon) either contracted or remained stable on treatment.

The protocol was immunoSEQ multiplex PCR, while the TCRdb copy is restricted to in-frame clones and leaves out a portion. This sample yields approximately 42,000 clones, of which approximately 74% are seen a single time; approximately 15% belongs to the top ten. Material: PBMCs, obtained after 12 months of ibrutinib treatment. This clonotype originated in a human donor with chronic lymphocytic leukemia.

This CDR3 reads CASSIDIRRSDSTGYTF. The CDR3 DNA is TGTGCCAGTAGTATAGACATCAGGCGATCCGATAGTACCGGCTACACCTTC. The chain combines TRBV19 with TRBJ1-2, with no clear D. CDR3 size: 17 residues. Deletions cut 0 bases from V and 8 bases from J, with 22 bases between. Germline CDR1 and CDR2: LNHDA and SQIVND (reference sequence).